These 4 T cell receptor beta chains were all obtained from the same sample, sequenced in a study of regulatory T cells in long-lasting Graves disease. According to the study, TCR beta libraries were built with iRepertoire HTBI primers and CDR3-region Arm-PCR. One entry per CDR3 protein, called by TCRdb with MiXCR from the multiplex PCR reads. The sample shows more than 400,000 distinct CDR3 sequences, around 15% of them seen only once. Specified time point: newly diagnosed GD, antithyroid drugs for less than 3 months. The TCR library used RNA extracted from PBMCs. The same sample was also used in a study of T cells in Graves' hyperthyroidism and ophthalmopathy.

The specimen was peripheral blood mononuclear cells (PBMCs), collected at new diagnosis, from a patient treated with antithyroid drugs. The receptors originated from a woman between 25 and 40 years old with Graves disease.

This clonotype appeared many times. One junction end disagrees with the germline gene, perhaps due to a read error. The chain links TRBV11-2 to TRBJ2-7; unclear D gene. The CDR3 contains 14 residues. Germline values: CDR1 SGHAT, CDR2 FQNNGV. The CDR3 region has the DNA TGCGCCAGCAGCCTTATAGGGTCCTCCTACGAGCAGTACTTC. It specifies CASSLIGSSYEQYF.

This clonotype was seen repeatedly, ten times or more. The gene calls are TRBV5-1 and TRBJ2-3; perhaps TRBD1 as D (5 bases). This CDR3 has 15 amino acids. Germline V gene sequence: CDR1 SGHRS, CDR2 YFSETQ. Deletions cut 0 bases from V and 2 bases from J, with 10 bases between. This CDR3 is CASSLAQGNTDTQYF. The DNA of the CDR3 is TGCGCCAGCAGCTTGGCGCAGGGAAACACAGATACGCAGTATTTT.

Ten or more counts support this clonotype. This chain joins TRBV27 and TRBJ1-5; D remains ambiguous. The CDR3 is 13 residues long. V was trimmed by 0 bases and J by 9 bases, leaving 9 bases between them. Germline V lookup: CDR1 MNHEY, CDR2 SMNVEV (reference sequence). CDR3 sequence: CASSLSGVGPQHF. In DNA, the CDR3 is TGTGCCAGCAGTTTATCGGGTGTTGGGCCCCAGCATTTT.

The rearrangement links TRBV20-1 to TRBJ2-1; 12 positions agree with TRBD2. The V gene end was trimmed by 5 bases and the J gene end by 4 bases; junction bases not matched to a gene: 9. The germline CDR1 and CDR2 sequences are DFQATT and SNEGSKA (reference sequence). This CDR3 has 16 residues. The CDR3 loop is CSAPTPGTSGYNEQFF. The CDR3 bases are TGCAGTGCTCCCACCCCCGGGACTAGCGGGTACAATGAGCAGTTCTTC.